These 24 T cell receptor beta chains were all obtained from the same sample, sequenced in a study of T cells in Graves' hyperthyroidism and ophthalmopathy. Amplification of TCR beta CDR3 regions was performed using RNA transcripts as template. Using the HTBI primer set, a first-round RT-PCR was run on the TCR CDR3. One entry per CDR3 protein, called by TCRdb with MiXCR from the multiplex PCR reads. The data contain more than 300,000 distinct CDR3 sequences, 11% to 15% of them seen just once; the ten biggest clones take up approximately 11%. Sequencing was performed on blood. All receptors derive from a woman aged 60 to 75 with Graves' hyperthyroidism.

This clonotype appeared many times. The CDR3 here is CASSWGTTQGETQYF. In DNA form, the CDR3 reads TGCGCCAGCAGCTGGGGGACAACCCAGGGGGAGACCCAGTACTTC. The chain links TRBV5-1 to TRBJ2-5, with a weak D call TRBD1 (6 bases). V was cut by 3 bases and J by 5 bases, with 17 bases left in between. The CDR3 loop spans 15 amino acids. CDR1 is SGHRS, CDR2 YFSETQ, per germline.

This chain joins TRBV2 and TRBJ1-3; TRBD1 might be the D (5 bases). V was trimmed by 4 bases and J by 2 bases, leaving 12 bases between them. The CDR3 is 15 residues long. Germline V gene lookup returns CDR1 SNHLY and CDR2 FYNNEI. CDR3 bases: TGTGCCAGCAGTGGAGCACAGGTTGCTGGAAACACCATATATTTT. Translated, it gives CASSGAQVAGNTIYF.

At least ten counts were recorded for this clonotype. V usage is TRBV28 and J usage is TRBJ2-7; 10 bases line up with TRBD2. The CDR3 has 13 residues. J was trimmed by 4 bases and V by 6 bases; bases with no gene match: 3. Germline CDR1 MDHEN, CDR2 SYDVKM. The CDR3 spells CASRASGRYEQYF. Here the CDR3 DNA reads TGTGCCAGCAGGGCTAGCGGGAGATACGAGCAGTACTTC.

This clonotype was seen ten or more times. The chain joins TRBV18 to TRBJ1-1, with a tentative D call TRBD1 (6 bases). There are 12 residues in the CDR3. Germline values: CDR1 KGHSH, CDR2 LQKENI. Trimming removed 6 bases from V and 8 bases from J, with 13 bases in between. The CDR3, as DNA: TGTGCCAGCTCCGGGGACAATCAGGAAGCTTTCTTT. The encoded protein is CASSGDNQEAFF.

The CDR3 spells CASSQGQIYEQYF. DNA for the CDR3: TGTGCCAGCAGCCAAGGGCAGATCTACGAGCAGTACTTC. The rearrangement links TRBV3-1 to TRBJ2-7; D gene uncertain. Between the trimmed V and J ends, which lost 1 base and 3 bases, there was a span of 7 bases. The CDR3 contains 13 residues. Germline lookup yields CDR1 LGHDT and CDR2 YNNKEL (reference sequence).

The V and J genes are TRBV6-1 and TRBJ1-1; weak D call: TRBD1 (6 bases). CDR3 size: 14 residues. CDR1 and CDR2 (germline): MNHNS, SASEGT. V was clipped by 4 bases and J by 4 bases, with 13 bases between them. The CDR3 coding sequence is TGTGCCAGCAGTGCCGGGGGGGCAGGCACTGAAGCTTTCTTT. This codes for CASSAGGAGTEAFF.

This clonotype was detected many times. This chain connects TRBV12-3 or TRBV12-4 to TRBJ2-7; D not certain. Between the trimmed V and J ends, which lost 2 bases and 4 bases, there was a span of 12 bases. The CDR3 spans 14 residues. CDR3 protein: CASSLLSLGYEQYF. CDR3 DNA sequence: TGTGCCAGCAGTTTACTAAGTTTGGGGTACGAGCAGTACTTC.

This clonotype was seen at least ten times. The V call is TRBV6-1, the J call TRBJ1-6; D call uncertain. Germline V gives CDR1 MNHNS, CDR2 SASEGT. CDR3 length equals 15 residues. Deletions cut 5 bases from V and 0 bases from J, with 8 bases between. CDR3 residues: CASSSGSSYNSPLHF. The CDR3, as DNA: TGTGCCAGCAGTTCCGGGAGCTCCTATAATTCACCCCTCCACTTT.

This chain joins TRBV3-1 and TRBJ2-3, with 9 bases identical to TRBD1. From germline, CDR1 is LGHDT and CDR2 YNNKEL (reference sequence). The V and J ends lost 1 base and 6 bases, in that order; junction bases with no gene match: 5. The CDR3 length is 15 residues. The CDR3 spells CASSQGDRVEDTQYF. The CDR3 DNA reads TGTGCCAGCAGCCAAGGGGACAGGGTGGAGGATACGCAGTATTTT.

The chain carries TRBV4-1 and TRBJ2-7; D might be TRBD1 (6 bases). CDR3 length: 15 residues. Germline CDR1 and CDR2: MGHRA and YSYEKL. Trimming stripped 3 bases from V and 0 bases from J, with 12 bases between. CDR3 loop: CASSQAGQSSYEQYF. The CDR3 DNA follows: TGCGCCAGCAGCCAGGCCGGACAGAGCTCCTACGAGCAGTACTTC.

The J gene is TRBJ1-4, the V gene TRBV5-1; D uncertain. This CDR3 region has 14 residues. V was shortened by 4 bases and J by 3 bases, with 10 bases between the two germline ends. The germline CDR1 and CDR2 sequences are SGHRS and YFSETQ. As DNA, the CDR3 is TGCGCCAGCAGCCCGGGGTTTTCTAATGAAAAACTGTTTTTT. It is translated as CASSPGFSNEKLFF.

CDR3 residues: CATSIRTSSTDTQYF. The CDR3 nucleotides are TGTGCCACCAGCATTCGGACATCTAGCACAGATACGCAGTATTTT. This chain links TRBV15 with TRBJ2-3; weak D call: TRBD1 (5 bases). Germline V CDR1 and CDR2: LNHNV, YYDKDF (reference sequence). Trimming left V 4 bases short and J 0 bases short, with 11 bases between. This CDR3 is built from 15 residues.

This clonotype was counted at least ten times. The chain recombines TRBV11-2 with TRBJ2-7; D perhaps matches TRBD2 (5 bases). The germline V gene has CDR1 SGHAT and CDR2 FQNNGV. This CDR3 is 13 amino acids long. The germline V and J ends were trimmed by 4 bases and 3 bases, with 10 bases remaining between them. In DNA form, the CDR3 reads TGTGCCAGCAGCTCCGGGATTAACTACGAGCAGTACTTC. Encoded protein: CASSSGINYEQYF. The full variable domain, its missing parts supplied by reference TRBV11-2 and TRBJ2-7, is EAGVAQSPRYKIIEKRQSVAFWCNPISGHATLYWYQQILGQGPKLLIQFQNNGVVDDSQLPKDRFSAERLKGVDSTLKIQPAKLEDSAVYLCASSSGINYEQYFGPGTRLTVT.

A few counts support this clonotype. The J gene is TRBJ2-7, the V gene TRBV7-9; no reliable D call. There are 12 residues in the CDR3. V gave up 2 bases and J gave up 4 bases, with 6 bases separating them. In germline, CDR1 is SEHNR, CDR2 FQNEAQ (reference sequence). The CDR3 nucleotides are TGTGCCAGCAGCTTAAGCCAGTACGAGCAGTACTTC. Amino acids: CASSLSQYEQYF.

The J gene is TRBJ2-2, the V gene TRBV10-3; 8 nucleotides align to TRBD2. The germline CDR1 and CDR2 sequences are ENHRY and SYGVKD. J gave up 6 bases and V 6 bases, and 12 bases lay outside the gene matches. The CDR3 length is 16 residues. The DNA of the CDR3 is TGTGCCATCAGGGCCCCGGGGAGCGGGAGTCCCGGGGAGCTGTTTTTT. Translation: CAIRAPGSGSPGELFF.

This clonotype came up many times. This sequence joins TRBV18 and TRBJ2-2; TRBD2 matches at 7 bases. Germline assignment: CDR1 KGHSH and CDR2 LQKENI. Trimming took 3 bases from V and 5 from J; bases not matched to a gene: 9. This CDR3 is 16 amino acids long. The CDR3 loop reads CASSPASGAATGELFF. DNA of the CDR3: TGTGCCAGCTCACCCGCTAGCGGCGCAGCGACCGGGGAGCTGTTTTTT. Full variable domain (missing parts from reference TRBV18 and TRBJ2-2): NAGVMQNPRHLVRRRGQEARLRCSPMKGHSHVYWYRQLPEEGLKFMVYLQKENIIDESGMPKERFSAEFPKEGPSILRIQQVVRGDSAAYFCASSPASGAATGELFFGEGSRLTVL.

This clonotype was found many times. The chain combines TRBV20-1 with TRBJ2-1, with 11 bases identical to TRBD2. The V gene end was trimmed by 6 bases and the J gene end by 4 bases; junction bases not matched to a gene: 11. This CDR3 is 16 amino acids long. CDR1 and CDR2 from the germline V gene are DFQATT and SNEGSKA (reference sequence). The CDR3 region is CSAPDPSGRQYNEQFF. Here the CDR3 DNA reads TGCAGTGCCCCCGATCCTAGCGGGAGGCAGTACAATGAGCAGTTCTTC.

The chain has TRBV7-3 and TRBJ2-5; D is perhaps TRBD1 (6 bases). This CDR3 is built from 15 residues. CDR1 is SGHTA, CDR2 FQGTGA, per germline. Trimming shortened V by 2 bases and J by 4 bases, and 14 bases separated the two germline ends. The CDR3 DNA reads as TGTGCCAGCAGCTTAGGGGCGGGCAGGGGAGAGACCCAGTACTTC. Protein product: CASSLGAGRGETQYF.

This clonotype was recorded at least ten times. The chain uses TRBV11-2 and TRBJ2-3; 12 bases are a match to TRBD2. The CDR3 is 16 amino acids. V shed 2 bases, J shed 7 bases, and the junction held 7 bases outside the gene matches. The germline V gene encodes CDR1 SGHAT and CDR2 FQNNGV. Here the CDR3 DNA reads TGTGCCAGCAGCTTAAACCTAGCGGGAGGGCGGTATACGCAGTATTTT. Its translation: CASSLNLAGGRYTQYF.

V is TRBV19 and J is TRBJ2-2, with 8 positions matching TRBD1. The CDR3 runs to 14 residues. The germline V gene has CDR1 LNHDA and CDR2 SQIVND (reference sequence). The J segment lost 5 bases and the V segment lost 1 base, leaving 0 bases of the junction unmatched. CDR3 loop: CASSIGQGTGELFF. The CDR3 nucleotides read TGTGCCAGTAGTATAGGACAGGGGACCGGGGAGCTGTTTTTT.

This clonotype was observed once. The chain is built from TRBV5-1 and TRBJ2-1; TRBD2 matches 14 bases. This CDR3 has 14 amino acids. Trimming at V came to 4 bases and at J to 9 bases, leaving 3 bases not matched to a gene. CDR1 SGHRS and CDR2 YFSETQ come from the germline V gene. The CDR3 loop is CASSRTSGRIEQFF. CDR3 sequence (DNA): TGCGCCAGCAGCCGGACTAGCGGGAGGATTGAGCAGTTCTTC.

This clonotype occurred a few times. One end of the junction fails to match germline, which may point to a read error. Here the CDR3 DNA reads TGTGCCAGCTCACCTCCGGGACTAGCGGGCCGGAACTTC. Its protein product is CASSPPGLAGRNF. J is TRBJ2-5 and V is TRBV18, with 12 positions matching TRBD2. The CDR3 is made up of 13 amino acids. Germline lookup yields CDR1 KGHSH and CDR2 LQKENI.

In the case of this clonotype: The conserved closing phenylalanine or tryptophan is absent in this CDR3, likely reflecting a read error. The chain employs TRBV20-1 and TRBJ2-7; unclear D gene. CDR1 and CDR2 (germline): DFQATT, SNEGSKA (reference sequence). V lost 0 bases to trimming and J lost 3 bases, with 9 bases between them. The CDR3 has 13 amino acids. This CDR3 reads CSARDRASYEQYS. In DNA form, the CDR3 reads TGCAGTGCTAGAGACCGGGCCAGCTACGAGCAGTACTCC.

This clonotype has at least ten counts. The rearrangement uses TRBV20-1 and TRBJ1-4; D unclear. Trimming took 8 bases from V and 8 from J, leaving 15 bases between them. Germline lookup yields CDR1 DFQATT and CDR2 SNEGSKA (reference sequence). The CDR3 length is 12 residues. The CDR3 sequence is CSTLDGAEKLFF. CDR3 bases: TGCAGTACCTTGGACGGCGCCGAAAAACTGTTTTTT.